One sample yielded the 20 T cell receptor beta chains listed below, sequenced in a study of shared clonotypes between healthy human individuals. Using immunoSEQ multiplex PCR, the repertoire was profiled, and TCRdb retains in-frame clones only, with some absent. The data hold approximately 2,000,000 clones, with about nine tenths observed a single time. The sequenced sample consisted of naive CD4+ T cells from PBMCs. The subset is: CD45RA+ positively selected. These receptors came from a man aged 18-30 years in good health. Some clones in this sample may be carry-over from other donors' samples.

The CDR3 DNA reads as TGCGCCAGCAGCTCTGGACTAGCGGGTAGAGGTGAGCAGTTCTTC. Translation gives CASSSGLAGRGEQFF. The chain carries TRBV4-1 and TRBJ2-1, with 11 bases identical to TRBD2. The CDR3 totals 15 residues. J was trimmed by 9 bases and V by 5 bases; bases with no gene match: 9. The V gene's germline CDR1 is MGHRA and CDR2 YSYEKL.

The V and J genes are TRBV12-5 and TRBJ2-7; tentatively, D is TRBD1 (5 bases). Trimming removed 3 bases from V and 5 bases from J, with 8 bases in between. CDR3 size: 12 residues. CDR1 and CDR2 (germline): LGHNT, FRNRAP. The CDR3 sequence is CASGLGQHEQYF. CDR3 nucleotides: TGTGCTAGTGGTTTAGGACAACACGAGCAGTACTTC.

The rearrangement uses TRBV29-1 and TRBJ2-1, with D maybe TRBD1 (5 bases). V was clipped by 4 bases and J by 6 bases, with 16 bases between them. The CDR3 sequence is 14 residues long. CDR1 is SQVTM and CDR2 is ANQGSEA in the germline V gene. This CDR3 reads CSVARDSALNEQFF. In DNA, the CDR3 is TGCAGCGTTGCCCGTGACAGCGCACTCAATGAGCAGTTCTTC.

In its sample, this clone was seen a few times. The chain carries TRBV2 and TRBJ1-1, with 8 bases lining up with TRBD1. The CDR3 loop spans 14 amino acids. V shed 6 bases and J 4 bases; nucleotides not matched to a gene: 7. The germline V gene has CDR1 SNHLY and CDR2 FYNNEI. CDR3 nucleotide sequence: TGTGCCAGCAGCGGACAGGGAAGGGCCACTGAAGCTTTCTTT. Its translation: CASSGQGRATEAFF.

The rearrangement links TRBV28 to TRBJ1-3, with a weak D call TRBD1 (5 bases). Trimming shortened V by 2 bases and J by 9 bases, and 20 bases separated the two germline ends. The CDR3 totals 16 residues. The germline V gene encodes CDR1 MDHEN and CDR2 SYDVKM. The CDR3, as DNA: TGTGCCAGCAGTTTAAGCCAGGGCCGTTTGGAGGGCACCATATATTTT. Amino acid sequence: CASSLSQGRLEGTIYF.

The rearrangement uses TRBV5-6 and TRBJ1-2, with D possibly being TRBD1 (6 bases). Between the trimmed V and J ends, which lost 0 bases and 2 bases, there was a span of 8 bases. The CDR3 totals 14 residues. Germline CDR1 reads SGHDT; CDR2 reads YYEEEE. The CDR3 sequence is CASSLAGVNYGYTF. CDR3 DNA sequence: TGTGCCAGCAGCTTGGCAGGGGTCAACTATGGCTACACCTTC.

V and J are TRBV27 and TRBJ2-1, with a possible D match to TRBD2 (6 bases). CDR3 size: 16 residues. Germline-derived CDR1 and CDR2 are MNHEY and SMNVEV (reference sequence). The V and J ends lost 5 bases and 4 bases respectively, with 18 bases between them. The CDR3 DNA is TGTGCCAGCAGTCTCACCTCGGGGGTCTCGTACAATGAGCAGTTCTTC. Translated, it gives CASSLTSGVSYNEQFF.

J is TRBJ1-3 and V is TRBV10-3, with TRBD1 as a possible D gene (6 bases). Per germline, CDR1 ENHRY and CDR2 SYGVKD. Trimming stripped 8 bases from V and 4 bases from J, with 12 bases between. The CDR3 loop spans 13 amino acids. CDR3 sequence: CAIEGTPGNTIYF. The CDR3 nucleotides are TGTGCCATCGAAGGGACACCCGGAAACACCATATATTTT.

The chain uses TRBV6-1 and TRBJ1-3; 9 bases are a match to TRBD1. This CDR3 is built from 14 residues. Germline V lookup: CDR1 MNHNS, CDR2 SASEGT. Trimming cost V 5 bases and J 8 bases; bases outside gene matches: 7. The CDR3 region is CASSTPGQGDTIYF. The DNA for the CDR3 is TGTGCCAGCAGTACCCCGGGACAGGGAGACACCATATATTTT.

This chain links TRBV28 with TRBJ2-7, with TRBD2 matching over 7 bases. The germline gives CDR1 MDHEN, CDR2 SYDVKM. V lost 8 bases, J lost 4 bases, and 5 bases stayed unmatched. This CDR3 region has 12 residues. CDR3 region: CASFGTTYEQYF. The DNA for the CDR3 is TGTGCCAGCTTCGGGACTACTTACGAGCAGTACTTC. The full variable domain, rest sourced from reference TRBV28 and TRBJ2-7, is DVKVTQSSRYLVKRTGEKVFLECVQDMDHENMFWYRQDPGLGLRLIYFSYDVKMKEKGDIPEGYSVSREKKERFSLILESASTNQTSMYLCASFGTTYEQYFGPGTRLTVT.

The chain couples TRBV5-4 to TRBJ2-1; 13 bases are shared with TRBD2. After removal of 2 bases from V and 9 bases from J, the junction contained 2 bases not matched to a gene. This CDR3 has 14 residues. Germline V CDR1 and CDR2: SGHNT, YYREEE (reference sequence). CDR3 sequence (DNA): TGTGCCAGCAGCTTACTAGCGGGAGGGGGTGAGCAGTTCTTC. Encoded protein: CASSLLAGGGEQFF.

Concerning this clone itself: The identical CDR3 is also encoded by other nucleotide sequences in the sample. This chain links TRBV28 with TRBJ1-1; no clear D. CDR1 is MDHEN, CDR2 SYDVKM, per germline. Trimming took off 2 bases at V and 0 bases at J, with 10 bases between the two ends. The CDR3 sequence is 15 residues long. The CDR3 protein is CASSLSGRVNTEAFF. CDR3 bases: TGTGCCAGCAGTTTAAGTGGACGGGTGAACACTGAAGCTTTCTTT.

The chain uses TRBV7-6 and TRBJ2-2; 15 bases fit TRBD2. There are 17 residues in the CDR3. With 3 bases clipped from V and 5 bases from J, the junction kept 4 bases outside the gene matches. Looked up from germline, CDR1 is SGHVS and CDR2 is FNYEAQ. The CDR3 DNA reads as TGTGCCAGCAGCTTTACTGGACTAGCGGGAGGGACCGGGGAGCTGTTTTTT. The encoded protein is CASSFTGLAGGTGELFF.

The chain uses TRBV6-6 and TRBJ1-1; D call uncertain. Germline assignment: CDR1 MNHNY and CDR2 SVGAGI (reference sequence). This CDR3 contains 13 residues. V was cut by 7 bases and J by 1 base, with 10 bases left in between. CDR3 nucleotide sequence: TGTGCCAGCACTCCGGACCGGAACACTGAAGCTTTCTTT. Encoded protein: CASTPDRNTEAFF.

The CDR3 nucleotides are TGTGCCAGCAGTTTCAAGTCGGGCCAGGGACCCTACGAGCAGTACTTC. It encodes CASSFKSGQGPYEQYF. This rearrangement joins TRBV27 to TRBJ2-7; D might be TRBD1 or TRBD2, each matching 5 bases. Looked up from germline, CDR1 is MNHEY and CDR2 is SMNVEV (reference sequence). The CDR3 loop spans 16 amino acids. Trimming left V 3 bases short and J 2 bases short, with 17 bases between.

This clone came up once. This chain uses TRBV4-1 with TRBJ1-1, with TRBD1 matching 7 bases. With 1 base clipped from V and 0 bases from J, the junction kept 14 bases outside the gene matches. This CDR3 is 19 amino acids long. Germline V CDR1 and CDR2: MGHRA, YSYEKL. The CDR3 coding sequence is TGCGCCAGCAGCCAAGGGGGCCTACAGGGGAGGACTCTGAACACTGAAGCTTTCTTT. Amino acid sequence: CASSQGGLQGRTLNTEAFF.

This clone has just one count. This chain links TRBV12-5 with TRBJ1-5, with a weak D call TRBD1 (5 bases). Between the trimmed V and J ends, which lost 7 bases and 0 bases, there was a span of 7 bases. CDR1 LGHNT and CDR2 FRNRAP come from the germline V gene. CDR3 length equals 13 residues. The CDR3 DNA reads as TGTGCTAGTGCAGGGAATAGCAATCAGCCCCAGCATTTT. Encoded protein: CASAGNSNQPQHF. Combining the CDR3 with reference TRBV12-5 and TRBJ1-5 gives the whole variable domain DARVTQTPRHKVTEMGQEVTMRCQPILGHNTVFWYRQTMMQGLELLAYFRNRAPLDDSGMPKDRFSAEMPDATLATLKIQPSEPRDSAVYFCASAGNSNQPQHFGDGTRLSIL.

The table lists this clone with a few counts. The gene calls are TRBV9 and TRBJ1-1; possibly TRBD1 for D (5 bases). Trimming left V 0 bases short and J 1 base short, with 10 bases between. Germline V gene lookup returns CDR1 SGDLS and CDR2 YYNGEE. The CDR3 loop spans 15 amino acids. The CDR3 nucleotides read TGTGCCAGCAGCGTAGTGAGGGACCGGAACACTGAAGCTTTCTTT. This encodes CASSVVRDRNTEAFF.

The V gene is TRBV7-3, the J gene TRBJ2-1, with 9 bases fitting TRBD2. V lost 5 bases, J lost 6 bases, and 5 bases stayed unmatched. The CDR3 contains 14 residues. Germline V gives CDR1 SGHTA, CDR2 FQGTGA. The CDR3 loop reads CASSPSGRPNEQFF. CDR3 DNA: TGTGCCAGCAGCCCAAGCGGGAGGCCCAATGAGCAGTTCTTC.

J is TRBJ2-1 and V is TRBV6-1; 12 bases match TRBD2. The CDR3 totals 18 residues. Germline loops: CDR1 MNHNS, CDR2 SASEGT. J lost 0 bases, V lost 2 bases, and 5 bases had no gene match. The CDR3 bases are TGTGCCAGCAGTGAATGGCTAGCGGGAGGGTTCTCCTACAATGAGCAGTTCTTC. The encoded protein is CASSEWLAGGFSYNEQFF.